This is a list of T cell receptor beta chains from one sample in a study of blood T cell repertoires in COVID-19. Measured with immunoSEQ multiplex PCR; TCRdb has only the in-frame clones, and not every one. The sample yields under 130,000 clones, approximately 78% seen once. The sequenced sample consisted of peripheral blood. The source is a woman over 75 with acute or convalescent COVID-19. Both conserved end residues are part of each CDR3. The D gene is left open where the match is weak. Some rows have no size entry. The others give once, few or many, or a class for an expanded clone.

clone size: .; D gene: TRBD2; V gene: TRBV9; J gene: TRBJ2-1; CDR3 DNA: TGTGCCAGCAGCCTCAGCAGGACTAGCGGGGGGGGCGCCTACAATGAGCAGTTCTTC; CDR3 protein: CASSLSRTSGGGAYNEQFF
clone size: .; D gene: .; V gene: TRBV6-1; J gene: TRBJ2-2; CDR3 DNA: TGTGCCAGTAGGGGGTTCCCCGGGGAGCTGTTTTTT; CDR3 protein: CASRGFPGELFF
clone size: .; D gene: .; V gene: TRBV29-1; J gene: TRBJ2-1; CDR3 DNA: TGCAGCGTTGAGGCTGGAGGGGACAATGAGCAGTTCTTC; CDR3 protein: CSVEAGGDNEQFF
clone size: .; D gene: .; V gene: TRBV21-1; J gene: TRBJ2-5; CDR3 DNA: TGTGCCAGCAGCAAATTGGGGTACGGTAGCGGGACTGGGTCTCAAGAGACCCAGTACTTC; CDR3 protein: CASSKLGYGSGTGSQETQYF
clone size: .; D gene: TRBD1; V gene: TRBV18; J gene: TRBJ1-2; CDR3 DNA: TGTGCCAGCTCACGTGGACAGGGCGATGGCTACACCTTC; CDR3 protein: CASSRGQGDGYTF
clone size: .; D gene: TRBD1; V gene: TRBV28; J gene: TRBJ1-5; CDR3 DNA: TGTGCCAGCAGTTTAATGCAGGGGGCTCTCCAGCCCCAGCATTTT; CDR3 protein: CASSLMQGALQPQHF
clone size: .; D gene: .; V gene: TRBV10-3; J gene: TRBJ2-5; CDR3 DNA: TGTGCCATCAGTGTACAGAATACACAAGAGACCCAGTACTTC; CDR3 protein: CAISVQNTQETQYF
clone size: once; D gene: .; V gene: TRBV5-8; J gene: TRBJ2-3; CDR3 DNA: TGTGCCAGCAGCTTGGCCATAAGCCGGGAGATGGCAGATACGCAGTATTTT; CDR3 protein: CASSLAISREMADTQYF
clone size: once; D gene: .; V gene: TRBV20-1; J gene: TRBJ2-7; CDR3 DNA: TGCAGTGCTAGTTATTCGGCGGGATCCTACGAGCAGTACTTC; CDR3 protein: CSASYSAGSYEQYF
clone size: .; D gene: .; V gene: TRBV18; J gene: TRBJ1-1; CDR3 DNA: TGTGCCAGCTCACCACGTGCCGACAAGTACACTGAAGCTTTCTTT; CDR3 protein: CASSPRADKYTEAFF
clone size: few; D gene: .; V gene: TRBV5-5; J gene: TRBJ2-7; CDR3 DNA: TGTGCCAGCAGCTTAAACACCTACGAGCAGTACTTC; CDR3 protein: CASSLNTYEQYF
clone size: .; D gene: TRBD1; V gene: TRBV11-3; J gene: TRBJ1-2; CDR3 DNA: TGTGCCAGCAGCCAGGGTAGGACAGGGGGCGTATATGGCTACACCTTC; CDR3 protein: CASSQGRTGGVYGYTF
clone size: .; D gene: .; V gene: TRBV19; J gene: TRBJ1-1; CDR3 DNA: TGTGCCAGTAGTAGCATGTCCCGGGGTCGGACTGAAGCTTTCTTT; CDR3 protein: CASSSMSRGRTEAFF
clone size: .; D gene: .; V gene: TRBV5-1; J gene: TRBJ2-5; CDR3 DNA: TGCGCCAGCAGCTGGGGAGGGGGGCGCGGAGAGACCCAGTACTTC; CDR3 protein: CASSWGGGRGETQYF
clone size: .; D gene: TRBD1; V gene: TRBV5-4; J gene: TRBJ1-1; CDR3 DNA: TGTGCCAGCAGGACCGGGACAGCGAACACTGAAGCTTTCTTT; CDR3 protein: CASRTGTANTEAFF
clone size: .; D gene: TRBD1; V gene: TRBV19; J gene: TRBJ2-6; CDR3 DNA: TGTGCCAGTACCAATTGGGGGACAGGGGGCGTCTCTGGGGCCAACGTCCTGACTTTC; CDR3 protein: CASTNWGTGGVSGANVLTF
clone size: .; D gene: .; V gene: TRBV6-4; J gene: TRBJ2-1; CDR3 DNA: TGTGCCAGCAGTGAGGGACATTCCTCCTACAATGAGCAGTTCTTC; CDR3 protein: CASSEGHSSYNEQFF
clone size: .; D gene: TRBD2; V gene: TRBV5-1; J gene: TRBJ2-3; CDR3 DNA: TGCGCCAGCAGCCCGACTAGCGGGGCAGATACGCAGTATTTT; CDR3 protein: CASSPTSGADTQYF
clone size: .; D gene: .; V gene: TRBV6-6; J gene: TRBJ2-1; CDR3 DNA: TGTGCCAGCAGTGTAGGGACCCTGGGGGGTGAGCAGTTCTTC; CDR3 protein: CASSVGTLGGEQFF
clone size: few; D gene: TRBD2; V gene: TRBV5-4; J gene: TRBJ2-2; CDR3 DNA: TGTGCCAGCAGCTTGGTTGGGAGGGGTACCACCGGGGAGCTGTTTTTT; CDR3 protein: CASSLVGRGTTGELFF
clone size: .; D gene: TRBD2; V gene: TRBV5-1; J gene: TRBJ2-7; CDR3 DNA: TGCGCCAGCAGCTATCGGGGACTAGCGGGATACGAGCAGTACTTC; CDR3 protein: CASSYRGLAGYEQYF
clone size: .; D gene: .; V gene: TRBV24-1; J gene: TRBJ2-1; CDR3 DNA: TGTGCCACCAGTGACTCTAGGGGGGGTGAGCAGTTCTTC; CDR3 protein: CATSDSRGGEQFF
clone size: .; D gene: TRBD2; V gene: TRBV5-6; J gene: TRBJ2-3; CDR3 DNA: TGTGCCAGCAGCCGACTAGCGAGACGCACAGATACGCAGTATTTT; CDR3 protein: CASSRLARRTDTQYF
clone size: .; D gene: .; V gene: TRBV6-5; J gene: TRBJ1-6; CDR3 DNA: TGTGCCAGCAGTCCCGATGGCCTCTATAATTCACCCCTCCACTTT; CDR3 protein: CASSPDGLYNSPLHF
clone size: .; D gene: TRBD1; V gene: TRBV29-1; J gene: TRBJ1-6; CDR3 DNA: TGCAGCGTTGGGACAGGGGTTCAAAATTCACCCCTCCACTTT; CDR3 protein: CSVGTGVQNSPLHF
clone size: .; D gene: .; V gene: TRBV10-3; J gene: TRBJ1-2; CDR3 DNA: TGTGCCATCAGCGAAGGCGACAGACTTCCCCACGGCTACACCTTC; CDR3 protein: CAISEGDRLPHGYTF
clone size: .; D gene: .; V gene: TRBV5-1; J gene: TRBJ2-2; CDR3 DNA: TGCGCCAGCAGCCCGGACAACCCCGACACCGGGGAGCTGTTTTTT; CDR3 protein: CASSPDNPDTGELFF
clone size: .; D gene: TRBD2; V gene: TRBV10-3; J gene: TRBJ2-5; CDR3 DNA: TGTGCCATCAGTGATGGGACTAGCGTCCAAGAGACCCAGTACTTC; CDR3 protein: CAISDGTSVQETQYF
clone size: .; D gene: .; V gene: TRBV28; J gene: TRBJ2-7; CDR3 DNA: TGTGCCAGCAGTTCGGACAGCGCCTACGAGCAGTACTTC; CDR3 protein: CASSSDSAYEQYF
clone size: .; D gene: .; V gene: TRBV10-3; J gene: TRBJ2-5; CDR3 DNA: TGTGCCATCAATGGTGGCAGGGAAGAGACCCAGTACTTC; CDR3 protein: CAINGGREETQYF
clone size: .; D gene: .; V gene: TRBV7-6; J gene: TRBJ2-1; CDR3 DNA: TGTGCCAGCAGCCTAAATCTAGCGCAGTACAATGAGCAGTTCTTC; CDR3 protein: CASSLNLAQYNEQFF
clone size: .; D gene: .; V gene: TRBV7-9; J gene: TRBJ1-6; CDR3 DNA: TGTGCCAGCAGCTCGGGTTGGCCAAATTCACCCCTCCACTTT; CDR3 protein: CASSSGWPNSPLHF
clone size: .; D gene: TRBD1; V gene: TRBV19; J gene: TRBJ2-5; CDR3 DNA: TGTGCCAGTAGTATGGAAGGGGGCGCGAGGACCCAGTACTTC; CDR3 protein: CASSMEGGARTQYF
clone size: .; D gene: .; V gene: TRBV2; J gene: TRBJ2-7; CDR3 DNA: TGTGCCAGCAAATGGGGGGACAGCTCCTACGAGCAGTACTTC; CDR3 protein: CASKWGDSSYEQYF
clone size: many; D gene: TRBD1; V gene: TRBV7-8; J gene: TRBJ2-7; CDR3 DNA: TGTGCCAGCAGCTTGGGACAGGGGTCGCGTGAGCAGTACTTC; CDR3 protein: CASSLGQGSREQYF
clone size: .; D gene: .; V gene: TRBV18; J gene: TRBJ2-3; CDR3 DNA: TGTGCCAGCTCACCTGTGGACACACGAGATACGCAGTATTTT; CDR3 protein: CASSPVDTRDTQYF
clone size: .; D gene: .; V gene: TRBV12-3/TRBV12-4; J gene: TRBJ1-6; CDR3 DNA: TGTGCCAGCAGTTTAACAGGTTATTGGTCCCTCCACTTT; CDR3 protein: CASSLTGYWSLHF
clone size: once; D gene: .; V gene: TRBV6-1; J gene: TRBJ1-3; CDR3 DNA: TGTGCCAGCAGTGAACGGACAGAAGGAACTGGAAACACCATATATTTT; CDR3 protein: CASSERTEGTGNTIYF
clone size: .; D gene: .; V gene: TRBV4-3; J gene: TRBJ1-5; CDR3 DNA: TGCGCCAGCAGCCAAGATTTTTGGGGAGACAATCAGCCCCAGCATTTT; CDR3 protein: CASSQDFWGDNQPQHF
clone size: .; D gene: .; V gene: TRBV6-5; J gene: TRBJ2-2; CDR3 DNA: TGTGCCAGCACCTGGGGAGGAGTCCGTGGCGGGGAGCTGTTTTTT; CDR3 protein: CASTWGGVRGGELFF
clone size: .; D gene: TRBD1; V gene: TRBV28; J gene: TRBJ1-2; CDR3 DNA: TGTGCCAGCAGTTCACCGCCGGACAGGGGGCAAGGCTACACCTTC; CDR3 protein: CASSSPPDRGQGYTF
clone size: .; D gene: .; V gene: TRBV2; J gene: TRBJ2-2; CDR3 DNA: TGTGCCACTCTGAACACCGGGGAGCTGTTTTTT; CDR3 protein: CATLNTGELFF
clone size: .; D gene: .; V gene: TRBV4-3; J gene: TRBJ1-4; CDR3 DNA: TGCGCCAGCAGCCGACGGCTAGGCGACAGAGCAACTAATGAAAAACTGTTTTTT; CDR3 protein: CASSRRLGDRATNEKLFF
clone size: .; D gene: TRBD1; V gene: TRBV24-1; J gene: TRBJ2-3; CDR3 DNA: TGTGCCACCAGTGATTCCATACCGGGACAGATCACAGATACGCAGTATTTT; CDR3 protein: CATSDSIPGQITDTQYF
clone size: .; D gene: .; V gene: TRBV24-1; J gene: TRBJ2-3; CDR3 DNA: TGTGCCACCAGTGATTCCCCTAAGACAGATACGCAGTATTTT; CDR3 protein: CATSDSPKTDTQYF
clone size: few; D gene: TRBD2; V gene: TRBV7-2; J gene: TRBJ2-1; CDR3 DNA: TGTGCCAGCAGCCTGCTAGCGGGGAACAATGAGCAGTTCTTC; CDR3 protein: CASSLLAGNNEQFF
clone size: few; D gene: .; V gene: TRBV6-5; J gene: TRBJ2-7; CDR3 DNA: TGTGCCAGCAGTACGGACAGATACTACGAGCAGTACTTC; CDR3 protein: CASSTDRYYEQYF
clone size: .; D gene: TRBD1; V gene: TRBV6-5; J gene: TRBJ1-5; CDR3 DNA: TGTGCCAGCAGTACAGACAGGGAGAAGCCCCAGCATTTT; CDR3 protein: CASSTDREKPQHF
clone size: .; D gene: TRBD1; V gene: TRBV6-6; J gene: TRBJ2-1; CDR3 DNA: TGTGCCAGCAGGGGACAGGGGCCCTACAATGAGCAGTTCTTC; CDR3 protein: CASRGQGPYNEQFF